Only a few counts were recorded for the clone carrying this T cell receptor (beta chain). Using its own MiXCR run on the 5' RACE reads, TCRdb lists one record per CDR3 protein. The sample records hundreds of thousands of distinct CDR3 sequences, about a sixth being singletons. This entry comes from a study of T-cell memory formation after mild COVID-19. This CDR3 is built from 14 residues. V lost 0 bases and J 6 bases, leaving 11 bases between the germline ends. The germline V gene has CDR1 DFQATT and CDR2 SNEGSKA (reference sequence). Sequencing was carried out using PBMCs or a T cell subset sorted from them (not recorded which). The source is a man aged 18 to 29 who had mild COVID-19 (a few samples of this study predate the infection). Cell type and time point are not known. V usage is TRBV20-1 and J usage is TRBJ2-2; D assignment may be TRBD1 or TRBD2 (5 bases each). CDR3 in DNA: TGCAGTGCTAGAGAGATGAGGGGTGCCGGGGAGCTGTTTTTT. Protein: CSAREMRGAGELFF.